The rows below give T cell receptor beta chains drawn from one sample of a study of control samples from healthy donors and cancer patients. Clones were sequenced by immunoSEQ multiplex PCR, and TCRdb holds only the in-frame ones, with some missing. This sample has around 120,000 clones, with 93% found just once. The sample taken for sequencing was blood. The receptor set was obtained from a man aged 30 to 45 in good health. The CDR3 runs from the conserved cysteine through the conserved F or W. The D gene is left open where the match is weak. Expanded clones are given a class, and other clones once, few, many or no size at all.

>TRBJ1-2|.|TRBV25-1|.
TGTGCCAGCAGTGATCGGCCCTGGGGGGGTGAGAGAGGCTACACCTTC
CASSDRPWGGERGYTF
>TRBJ1-4|TRBD1|TRBV18|.
TGTGCCAGCTCACCAGGCACAGGGGAGGAAAAACTGTTTTTT
CASSPGTGEEKLFF
>TRBJ1-4|.|TRBV18|.
TGTGCCAGCTCACCACCGGGTAGGGGAAGTGAAAAACTGTTTTTT
CASSPPGRGSEKLFF
>TRBJ2-7|.|TRBV13|.
TGTGCCAGCAGCTTAGCTGGGGACGGAGGCTACGAGCAGTACTTC
CASSLAGDGGYEQYF
>TRBJ2-3|.|TRBV2|.
TGTGCCAGCAGGCAGGGGCAAGGTGTAGATACGCAGTATTTT
CASRQGQGVDTQYF
>TRBJ2-2|.|TRBV19|.
TGTGCCAGTAGGCCTAGGGACGGGAACACCGGGGAGCTGTTTTTT
CASRPRDGNTGELFF
>TRBJ1-1|.|TRBV28|.
TGTGCCAGCAGTTCCTCGCTGGGAGCGGGAAGAACTGAAGCTTTCTTT
CASSSSLGAGRTEAFF
>TRBJ2-6|TRBD1|TRBV10-3|.
TGTGCCATCAGTGACGGTCGGGACAGGATCTCTGGGGCCAACGTCCTGACTTTC
CAISDGRDRISGANVLTF
>TRBJ1-3|.|TRBV6-5|.
TGTGCCAGCACCAGGGCCCAGGGGTTTGGAAACACCATATATTTT
CASTRAQGFGNTIYF
>TRBJ1-4|TRBD1|TRBV7-2|.
TGTGCCAGCAGCAAGGACAGGGGGGGTTCGAATGAAAAACTGTTTTTT
CASSKDRGGSNEKLFF
>TRBJ1-1|.|TRBV6-6|.
TGTGCCAGCAGACCTACAGGGATTGACACTGAAGCTTTCTTT
CASRPTGIDTEAFF
>TRBJ2-4|.|TRBV2|.
TGTGCCAGCAATGACGGCGAAAAAGTCCTAGCCAAAAACATTCAGTACTTC
CASNDGEKVLAKNIQYF
>TRBJ1-2|TRBD1|TRBV6-5|.
TGTGCCAGCAGCATTCAGGGGGTATTCGGCTACACCTTC
CASSIQGVFGYTF
>TRBJ1-4|.|TRBV28|.
TGTGCCAGCAAAAGAAGGGGACAAGGTGAAAAACTGTTTTTT
CASKRRGQGEKLFF
>TRBJ1-2|TRBD1|TRBV3-1/TRBV3-2|.
TGTGCCAGCAGCCAGGGACAGGCGATCTACACCTTC
CASSQGQAIYTF
>TRBJ1-6|.|TRBV7-6|.
TGTGCCAGCAGCTCCGTCGGGGCGGAGAGCTCCTATAATTCACCCCTCCACTTT
CASSSVGAESSYNSPLHF
>TRBJ1-2|TRBD1|TRBV9|.
TGTGCCAGCAGCGCCGGGACAGACTATCTCTATGGCTACACCTTC
CASSAGTDYLYGYTF
>TRBJ1-1|.|TRBV3-1/TRBV3-2|.
TGTGCCAGCAGCCAAGCGATTGTAGAGGGCCGGAACACTGAAGCTTTCTTT
CASSQAIVEGRNTEAFF
>TRBJ1-5|.|TRBV5-1|.
TGCGCCAGCAGCTTGGCTGCAGGTAGGGATCAGCCCCAGCATTTT
CASSLAAGRDQPQHF
>TRBJ1-1|.|TRBV6-6|.
TGTGCCAGCACCCCTCGTCGGTGGAACACTGAAGCTTTCTTT
CASTPRRWNTEAFF
>TRBJ2-3|TRBD2|TRBV24-1|.
TGTGCCACCAGTGATTCATTAGCGGGGGTAACGCCTACGCAGTATTTT
CATSDSLAGVTPTQYF
>TRBJ1-5|.|TRBV7-2|.
TGTGCCAGCAGCCTAGGACGGTTCAATCAGCCCCAGCATTTT
CASSLGRFNQPQHF
>TRBJ2-7|TRBD1|TRBV7-6|.
TGTGCCAGCAGCCCCGAATCAGGGACAGGGGCCTACGAGCAGTACTTC
CASSPESGTGAYEQYF
>TRBJ1-5|TRBD1|TRBV27|.
TGTGCCAGCAGTTCCACAGGGGGCGCTTCGATCAATCAGCCCCAGCATTTT
CASSSTGGASINQPQHF
>TRBJ1-2|.|TRBV6-6|once
TGTGCCAGCAGTCCCGGGACCGATTATGGCTACACCTTC
CASSPGTDYGYTF
>TRBJ2-2|.|TRBV27|.
TGTGCCAGCAGTAAGCCCGTGGGGTCCACCGGGGAGCTGTTTTTT
CASSKPVGSTGELFF
>TRBJ1-1|.|TRBV18|.
TGTGCCAGTACCATCCGGGAAAACACTGAAGCTTTCTTT
CASTIRENTEAFF
>TRBJ2-7|.|TRBV5-1|.
TGCGCCAGCAGCTTTGAGTGGGGATACGAGCAGTACTTC
CASSFEWGYEQYF
>TRBJ2-7|TRBD1|TRBV7-9|.
TGTGCCAGCAGCCGCCGGACAGGCCGAGGGGACGAGCAGTACTTC
CASSRRTGRGDEQYF
>TRBJ1-2|TRBD1|TRBV5-1|.
TGCGCCAGCAGCTTGGACCGGGACAGACAAATGAATGGCTACACCTTC
CASSLDRDRQMNGYTF
>TRBJ1-2|TRBD1|TRBV13|.
TGTGCCAGCAGCCCCCCAGGGGGGAGCGGCTACACCTTC
CASSPPGGSGYTF
>TRBJ2-5|TRBD2|TRBV7-8|.
TGTGCCAGCAGCATGTTAGCGGGGTCCCAAGAGACCCAGTACTTC
CASSMLAGSQETQYF
>TRBJ2-2|.|TRBV10-1|.
TGCGCCAGCAGGGGGGAGAACACCGGGGAGCTGTTTTTT
CASRGENTGELFF
>TRBJ1-1|TRBD1|TRBV19|.
TGTGCCAGTCTATTTAAGGGGCAGGGGGCGAACACTGAAGCTTTCTTT
CASLFKGQGANTEAFF
>TRBJ2-2|.|TRBV7-2|.
TGTGCCAGCAGCTTAAGTCTGAGAGGAGCGAACACCGGGGAGCTGTTTTTT
CASSLSLRGANTGELFF
>TRBJ1-2|.|TRBV19|.
TGTGCCAGTAGTCCAACCCTCGGGGGGCTAAGAGGCTACACCTTC
CASSPTLGGLRGYTF
>TRBJ2-7|.|TRBV18|.
TGTGCCAGCTCAACCCAAGGGGGGCTTTACGAGCAGTACTTC
CASSTQGGLYEQYF
>TRBJ2-5|.|TRBV6-5|.
TGTGCCAGCAGTCCCACTGCAGCGGAACAAGAGACCCAGTACTTC
CASSPTAAEQETQYF
>TRBJ1-6|.|TRBV28|.
TGTGCCAGCAGTTTGGGAGGCCCCTCGAATTCACCCCTCCACTTT
CASSLGGPSNSPLHF
>TRBJ1-4|TRBD1|TRBV4-1|.
TGCGCCAGCAGCCAAGGGGGACAGGCGGACGAAAAACTGTTTTTT
CASSQGGQADEKLFF
>TRBJ1-6|.|TRBV24-1|.
TGTGCCACCAGTAAGGGGGATTCACCCCTCCACTTT
CATSKGDSPLHF
>TRBJ1-2|TRBD1|TRBV5-4|.
TGTGCCAGCAGCCAAACGACAGGGAGCTATGGCTACACCTTC
CASSQTTGSYGYTF
>TRBJ1-1|.|TRBV9|.
TGTGCCAGCAGCGTAGCGGGAGGAGGGGACGGAGCTTTCTTT
CASSVAGGGDGAFF
>TRBJ2-7|.|TRBV27|.
TGTGCCAGCAGTTCTAACACCTACGAGCAGTACTTC
CASSSNTYEQYF
>TRBJ2-3|TRBD2|TRBV24-1|.
TGTGCCACCAGTGACCCTACTAGCGGGTTTGATACGCAGTATTTT
CATSDPTSGFDTQYF
>TRBJ1-2|TRBD1|TRBV4-1|.
TGCGCCAGCAGCCAAGATCAGGGACAGGACTATGGCTACACCTTC
CASSQDQGQDYGYTF
>TRBJ2-3|TRBD2|TRBV10-3|.
TGTGCCATCAGTGGTACCGGGACTAGCGGGGACTATACGCAGTATTTT
CAISGTGTSGDYTQYF
>TRBJ2-1|.|TRBV20-1|once
TGCAGTGCTAGTACGGGGTCCCGATTCAATGAGCAGTTCTTC
CSASTGSRFNEQFF
>TRBJ1-2|.|TRBV3-1/TRBV3-2|.
TGTGCCAGCAGCCAAACAGGGTCGGGTGGCTACACCTTC
CASSQTGSGGYTF
>TRBJ1-2|TRBD1|TRBV19|.
TGTGCCAGTAGTATGGACGACAGGGTCGATGGCTACACCTTC
CASSMDDRVDGYTF
>TRBJ2-3|.|TRBV18|.
TGTGCCAGCTCATATGACAGGAGCACAGATACGCAGTATTTT
CASSYDRSTDTQYF
>TRBJ2-7|.|TRBV7-8|.
TGTGCCAGCAGCTTAGGAGACTACGAGCAGTACTTC
CASSLGDYEQYF
>TRBJ2-7|.|TRBV6-2/TRBV6-3|.
TGTGCCAGCAGTTGGGGGTTTGGAATCTACGAGCAGTACTTC
CASSWGFGIYEQYF